This TCR beta chain stems from a study of T-cell memory formation after mild COVID-19 (dated by TCRdb to 2020 to 2022). In terms of the full investigation: Most TCR sequence clusters were specific to one of the two donors. In two donors, T-cell clones that expanded and contracted after mild COVID-19 were followed by sequencing TCRalpha and TCRbeta repertoires longitudinally. The cohort was made up of two young adult volunteers, one female and one male, who were previously healthy.

TCRdb records Illumina NovaSeq 6000 as the sequencer. Using 5'RACE with constant-segment primers, TCRalpha and TCRbeta cDNA libraries were constructed, with sample barcodes and unique molecular identifiers added in the process. Trizol reagent was used to extract RNA from every sample. Libraries were amplified in two PCR steps, with a second sample barcode and Illumina TruSeq adapters added in the second step. The libraries were sequenced on an Illumina NovaSeq using 2 x 150 bp paired-end reads. Processing in the source paper ran as follows. Reads were demultiplexed and collapsed into UMI-guided consensus sequences with migec v1.2.7. Using mixcr v2.1.11, UMI consensuses were aligned to TRA and TRB V and J templates and then assembled into clonotypes. Clonotypes were classified as expanded or contracted when called significant by both edgeR and NoisET, with noise models trained on biological replicates. edgeR calls used a false discovery rate-adjusted p below 0.01 and a log2 fold-change threshold of 1. As an exploratory analysis of dynamics, max-normalized trajectories of the 1000 most abundant clonotypes were examined with PCA combined with hierarchical clustering. The CD4 or CD8 phenotype of responding clones was assigned using the separately sequenced CD4+ and CD8+ repertoires. Clones were called with MiXCR by TCRdb after fastp trimmed the public reads at Q25, and only in-frame beta chains were retained. Identical CDR3 proteins give one entry, which carries the most common genes and DNA. The V and J calls reflect TCRdb's pipeline rather than the authors' work. A total of 470,000 or so distinct CDR3 sequences appear in this sample, 15% to 20% of them only once. The ten largest clones add up to around 8% of the sample.

Results the study describes overall, beyond this receptor: The study included only a couple of mild cases, and larger cohorts that include severe cases with pre-infection samples were judged to be necessary. Some responding clones were detected in pre-infection memory, which suggested that pre-existing cross-reactive memory T cells had joined the SARS-CoV-2 response. Clones that contracted from day 15 to 85 showed balanced CD4/CD8 phenotypes, whereas a second wave of clones that expanded from day 15 to 37 leaned towards CD4+. Contracting CD4+ clones turned up mainly in the CM and EM memory subsets, whereas EMRA was where CD8+ clones were enriched. SARS-CoV-2 specificity was not confirmed for the second-wave clones peaking on day 37.

Ficoll-Paque density gradient centrifugation was used to isolate PBMCs. V ends up 1 base short and J 1 base short, with an unmatched junction base count of 3. Based on the germline V gene, the CDR1 and CDR2 sequences are MGHRA and YSYEKL. Reading from cysteine to phenylalanine, the CDR3 counts 17 amino acids. The CDR3 DNA has 51 bases and is translated from base 1. A word on this clonotype: The antigen it binds to is not known. Per-nucleotide qualities are absent, and no much larger clonotype sits a single base away.

This receptor was obtained from an adult woman who had mild COVID-19 (a few samples of this study predate the infection). The sample titles of this study are shuffled in the database, so cell type and time point are left out; the donor was told from shared clones. The sequence joins TRBV4-1 to TRBJ2-5; a stretch of 13 junction bases matches TRBD2. Source material: PBMCs or a T cell subset sorted from them (not recorded which). The DNA sequence is as follows: TGCGCCAGCAGCCAAGGACTAGCGGGGGGAGGCCAAGAGACCCAGTACTTC. This is translated as CASSQGLAGGGQETQYF.